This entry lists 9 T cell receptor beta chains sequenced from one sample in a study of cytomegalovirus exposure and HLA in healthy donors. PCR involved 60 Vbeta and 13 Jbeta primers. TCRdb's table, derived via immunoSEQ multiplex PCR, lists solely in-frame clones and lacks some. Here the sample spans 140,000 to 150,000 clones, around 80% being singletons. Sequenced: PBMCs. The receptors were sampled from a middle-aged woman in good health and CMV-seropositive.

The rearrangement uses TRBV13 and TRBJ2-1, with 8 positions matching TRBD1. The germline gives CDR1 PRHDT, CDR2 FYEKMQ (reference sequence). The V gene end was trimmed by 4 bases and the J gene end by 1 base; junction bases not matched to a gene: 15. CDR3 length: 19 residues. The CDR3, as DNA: TGTGCCAGCAGCTCTCGACAGGGGTTGATAGGTCAGTCCTACAATGAGCAGTTCTTC. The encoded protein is CASSSRQGLIGQSYNEQFF.

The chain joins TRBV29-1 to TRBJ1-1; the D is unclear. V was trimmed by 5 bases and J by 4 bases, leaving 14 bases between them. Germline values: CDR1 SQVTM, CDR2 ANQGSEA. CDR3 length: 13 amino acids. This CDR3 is CSVQAVGGTEAFF. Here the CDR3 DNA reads TGCAGCGTTCAGGCAGTGGGTGGCACTGAAGCTTTCTTT. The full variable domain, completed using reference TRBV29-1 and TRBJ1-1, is SAVISQKPSRDICQRGTSLTIQCQVDSQVTMMFWYRQQPGQSLTLIATANQGSEATYESGFVIDKFPISRPNLTFSTLTVSNMSPEDSSIYLCSVQAVGGTEAFFGQGTRLTVV.

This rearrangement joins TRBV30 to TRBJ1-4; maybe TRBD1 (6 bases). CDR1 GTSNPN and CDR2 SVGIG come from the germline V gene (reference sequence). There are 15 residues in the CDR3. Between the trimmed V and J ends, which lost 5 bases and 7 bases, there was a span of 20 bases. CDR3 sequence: CAWSAPIDRSEKLFF. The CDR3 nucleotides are TGTGCCTGGTCCGCCCCCATTGACAGGTCTGAAAAACTGTTTTTT. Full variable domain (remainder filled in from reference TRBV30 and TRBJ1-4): SQTIHQWPATLVQPVGSPLSLECTVEGTSNPNLYWYRQAAGRGLQLLFYSVGIGQISSEVPQNLSASRPQDRQFILSSKKLLLSDSGFYLCAWSAPIDRSEKLFFGSGTQLSVL.

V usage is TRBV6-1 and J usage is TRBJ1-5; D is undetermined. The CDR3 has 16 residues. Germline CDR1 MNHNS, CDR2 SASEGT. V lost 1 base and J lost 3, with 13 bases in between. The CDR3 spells CASSEVSGRFNQPQHF. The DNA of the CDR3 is TGTGCCAGCAGTGAAGTCAGCGGTCGATTCAATCAGCCCCAGCATTTT.

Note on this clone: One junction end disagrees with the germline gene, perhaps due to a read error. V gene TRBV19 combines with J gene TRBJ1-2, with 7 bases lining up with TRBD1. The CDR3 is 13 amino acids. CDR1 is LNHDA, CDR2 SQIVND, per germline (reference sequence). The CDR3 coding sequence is TGTGCCAGTAGTGGAGGGGTGGGGACAGTCCTCATCTTC. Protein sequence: CASSGGVGTVLIF.

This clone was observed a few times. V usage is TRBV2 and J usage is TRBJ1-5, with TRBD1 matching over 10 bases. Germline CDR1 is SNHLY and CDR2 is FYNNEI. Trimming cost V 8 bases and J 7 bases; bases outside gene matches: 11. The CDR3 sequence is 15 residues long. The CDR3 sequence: CASGRDRGRNQPQHF. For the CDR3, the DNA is TGTGCCAGCGGCCGGGACAGGGGAAGGAACCAGCCCCAGCATTTT.

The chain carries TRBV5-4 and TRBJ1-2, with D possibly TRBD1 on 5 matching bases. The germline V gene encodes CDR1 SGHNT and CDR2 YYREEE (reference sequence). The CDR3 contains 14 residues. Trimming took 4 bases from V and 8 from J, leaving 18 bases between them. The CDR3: CASSGPGLLSGYTF. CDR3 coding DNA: TGTGCCAGCAGCGGACCGGGACTTTTAAGCGGCTACACCTTC.

The CDR3 DNA reads TGTGCCAGCAGTTTACGGGACAGGTCCTTTATAAATTCACCCCTCCACTTT. Translating gives CASSLRDRSFINSPLHF. This rearrangement joins TRBV28 to TRBJ1-6; 8 nucleotides line up with TRBD1. The J segment lost 7 bases and the V segment lost 2 bases, leaving 10 bases of the junction unmatched. Germline V gives CDR1 MDHEN, CDR2 SYDVKM. CDR3 size: 17 residues.

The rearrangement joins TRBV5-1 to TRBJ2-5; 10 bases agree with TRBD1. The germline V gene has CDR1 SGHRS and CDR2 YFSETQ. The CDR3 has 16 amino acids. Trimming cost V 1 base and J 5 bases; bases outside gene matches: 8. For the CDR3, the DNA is TGCGCCAGCAGCTTGCCCTCGACAGGGGGCATGGAGACCCAGTACTTC. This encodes CASSLPSTGGMETQYF.